The TCR beta chain described here comes from a study of shared clonotypes between healthy human individuals. Terminally differentiated effector memory CD45RA+ cells were left out of the naive CD8 fraction, which was CD45RO-negative and positively selected for CCR7. This clone was found once. Sequencing used immunoSEQ multiplex PCR; TCRdb keeps in-frame clones, though not all of them. The sample holds just over 2,000,000 clones, less than 95% seen once. V lost 7 bases and J lost 0; bases outside the gene matches: 6. The CDR3 loop spans 14 amino acids. The germline V gene has CDR1 SNHLY and CDR2 FYNNEI.

The rearrangement joins TRBV2 to TRBJ2-7; 7 bases match TRBD1. Sequences were obtained from naive CD8+ T cells sorted from blood. The TCR comes from a man younger than 35 in good health. The CDR3 loop is CASTDRALSYEQYF. DNA for the CDR3: TGTGCCAGCACCGACAGGGCCCTCTCCTACGAGCAGTACTTC.